The 17 T cell receptor beta chains below come from one sample, sequenced in a study of T-cell reconstitution after alpha-beta-depleted transplantation in children. Researchers prepared the TCRbeta library using unique molecular identifiers, the study reports. One entry per CDR3 protein results from TCRdb running MiXCR on the PCR reads. This table has under 400,000 distinct CDR3 sequences, approximately 23% appearing once. Source: PBMCs, mostly from graft donor cells, taken 180 days after TCRalphabeta/CD19-depleted stem cell transplant. The receptors here all came from a male patient aged 10 to 17 who had a stem cell transplant for acute lymphoblastic leukemia, so the T cells may come from the graft donor.

This rearrangement joins TRBV27 to TRBJ2-7; D gene uncertain. Trimming pared 5 bases from V and 2 bases from J, leaving 22 bases between. This CDR3 comprises 17 residues. Germline V gene data show CDR1 as MNHEY and CDR2 as SMNVEV (reference sequence). This CDR3 reads CASSPSFDKTYPYEQYF. Written as DNA, the CDR3 is TGTGCCAGCAGTCCCTCTTTCGACAAGACTTACCCCTACGAGCAGTACTTC.

This clonotype was counted between two and nine times. The chain uses TRBV5-1 and TRBJ2-2; 9 bases line up with TRBD1. There are 16 residues in the CDR3. Germline assignment: CDR1 SGHRS and CDR2 YFSETQ. V lost 4 bases and J lost 4; bases outside the gene matches: 8. For the CDR3, the DNA is TGCGCCAGCAGCGCCACTCTGACAGGGGGCACCGGGGAGCTGTTTTTT. Translated: CASSATLTGGTGELFF.

This rearrangement joins TRBV7-3 to TRBJ2-7, with D perhaps TRBD2 (5 bases). V lost 0 bases to trimming and J lost 0 bases, with 12 bases between them. The CDR3 loop spans 16 amino acids. Germline CDR1 is SGHTA and CDR2 is FQGTGA. The CDR3, as DNA: TGTGCCAGCAGCTTAACCGGAGCGGCAACCTCCTACGAGCAGTACTTC. Its protein is CASSLTGAATSYEQYF. Complete variable domain (other parts from reference TRBV7-3 and TRBJ2-7): GAGVSQTPSNKVTEKGKYVELRCDPISGHTALYWYRQSLGQGPEFLIYFQGTGAADDSGLPNDRFFAVRPEGSVSTLKIQRTERGDSAVYLCASSLTGAATSYEQYFGPGTRLTVT.

This clonotype was observed a handful of times. The V gene is TRBV20-1, the J gene TRBJ2-3; tentative D call: TRBD1 (6 bases). Trimming took off 4 bases at V and 5 bases at J, with 16 bases between the two ends. Germline V gives CDR1 DFQATT, CDR2 SNEGSKA (reference sequence). CDR3 size: 14 residues. DNA for the CDR3: TGCAGTGCTACCACCCCAGGGGTCGGAGATACGCAGTATTTT. Encoded protein: CSATTPGVGDTQYF.

This clonotype came up a few times. CDR3 in DNA: TGTGCCAGCAGCTTCCTAGCGGGAGTTATGGAGACCCAGTACTTC. It translates to CASSFLAGVMETQYF. The V call is TRBV7-2, the J call TRBJ2-5, with TRBD2 matching over 10 bases. The trim removed 3 bases at V and 5 bases at J, leaving 6 bases unmatched. CDR1 and CDR2 (germline): SGHTA, FQGNSA. The CDR3 totals 15 residues.

Worth noting for this clonotype: A much larger clonotype is one base distant, so this may be a read error. This chain uses TRBV5-1 with TRBJ2-2; tentatively, D is TRBD2 (6 bases). Germline assignment: CDR1 SGHRS and CDR2 YFSETQ. CDR3 length: 14 amino acids. The CDR3 loop reads CASSLRGNTGELSF. DNA for the CDR3: TGCGCCAGCAGCTTGCGGGGGAACACCGGGGAGCTGTCTTTT.

This chain connects TRBV19 to TRBJ1-1; 9 bases are a match to TRBD1. Trimming cost V 3 bases and J 1 base; bases outside gene matches: 3. CDR3 length: 15 residues. CDR1 is LNHDA and CDR2 is SQIVND in the germline V gene (reference sequence). CDR3 DNA: TGTGCCAGTAGTATCGGGACAGGGACGAACACTGAAGCTTTCTTT. This codes for CASSIGTGTNTEAFF.

The CDR3 nucleotides are TGTGCCAGCACCACCATCGGAGGGGGCTGGGAGACCCAGTACTTC. Its protein is CASTTIGGGWETQYF. V usage is TRBV5-4 and J usage is TRBJ2-5; D may be TRBD1 (7 bases). The CDR3 runs to 15 residues. V lost 6 bases and J lost 5, with 20 bases in between. Germline assignment: CDR1 SGHNT and CDR2 YYREEE (reference sequence).

This clonotype was counted between two and nine times. This chain links TRBV10-3 with TRBJ1-2, with D hard to call. Germline V CDR1 and CDR2: ENHRY, SYGVKD. This CDR3 region has 13 residues. The V and J ends lost 8 bases and 2 bases respectively, with 12 bases between them. CDR3 nucleotide sequence: TGTGCCATCTCATACGGGTCGAACTATGGCTACACCTTC. Its translation is CAISYGSNYGYTF.

This clonotype was counted between two and nine times. V is TRBV5-1 and J is TRBJ2-3; D unclear. Trimming shortened V by 4 bases and J by 4 bases, and 13 bases separated the two germline ends. Germline CDR1 is SGHRS and CDR2 is YFSETQ. The CDR3 length is 14 residues. CDR3 sequence: CASSIRHRSDTQYF. The CDR3 region has the DNA TGCGCCAGCAGCATTCGGCACCGTTCAGATACGCAGTATTTT. Drawing the rest from reference TRBV5-1 and TRBJ2-3, the complete variable domain is KAGVTQTPRYLIKTRGQQVTLSCSPISGHRSVSWYQQTPGQGLQFLFEYFSETQRNKGNFPGRFSGRQFSNSRSEMNVSTLELGDSALYLCASSIRHRSDTQYFGPGTRLTVL.

The V and J genes are TRBV5-5 and TRBJ2-7; tentatively, D is TRBD2 (6 bases). V lost 1 base and J 1 base, leaving 12 bases between the germline ends. The V gene's germline CDR1 is SGHKS and CDR2 YYEKEE (reference sequence). This CDR3 region has 15 residues. CDR3 coding DNA: TGTGCCAGCAGCTTGTGGGGAGGACTTTCCTACGAGCAGTACTTC. Residues: CASSLWGGLSYEQYF. The variable domain in full, with the rest retrieved from reference TRBV5-5 and TRBJ2-7, is DAGVTQSPTHLIKTRGQQVTLRCSPISGHKSVSWYQQVLGQGPQFIFQYYEKEERGRGNFPDRFSARQFPNYSSELNVNALLLGDSALYLCASSLWGGLSYEQYFGPGTRLTVT.

This clonotype appeared many times. The gene calls are TRBV5-1 and TRBJ2-7; TRBD1 aligns across 8 bases. The CDR3 spans 13 residues. J lost 6 bases, V lost 0 bases, and 2 bases had no gene match. Germline values: CDR1 SGHRS, CDR2 YFSETQ. The CDR3 sequence is CASSLGQGSEQYF. The DNA for the CDR3 is TGCGCCAGCAGCTTGGGACAGGGGAGCGAGCAGTACTTC.

The J gene is TRBJ2-7, the V gene TRBV11-1; D unclear. V lost 1 base and J lost 1, with 14 bases in between. Germline CDR1 SGHAT, CDR2 FQDESV (reference sequence). The CDR3 runs to 16 residues. The CDR3 protein is CASSLGVLAASYEQYF. CDR3 sequence (DNA): TGTGCCAGCAGCTTAGGGGTGTTGGCAGCTTCCTACGAGCAGTACTTC. The whole variable domain, filled in from reference TRBV11-1 and TRBJ2-7, reads EAEVAQSPRYKITEKSQAVAFWCDPISGHATLYWYRQILGQGPELLVQFQDESVVDDSQLPKDRFSAERLKGVDSTLKIQPAELGDSAMYLCASSLGVLAASYEQYFGPGTRLTVT.

This chain links TRBV9 with TRBJ2-5; D gene uncertain. This CDR3 spans 17 amino acids. CDR1 is SGDLS and CDR2 is YYNGEE in the germline V gene. V was shortened by 3 bases and J by 2 bases, with 20 bases between the two germline ends. This CDR3 reads CASSAQVTLRVQETQYF. CDR3 DNA sequence: TGTGCCAGCAGCGCCCAGGTCACCCTTAGGGTACAAGAGACCCAGTACTTC.

This chain joins TRBV27 and TRBJ2-7, with D possibly TRBD2 on 6 matching bases. The germline gives CDR1 MNHEY, CDR2 SMNVEV (reference sequence). Deletions cut 8 bases from V and 2 bases from J, with 19 bases between. The CDR3 spans 15 residues. The CDR3 sequence: CASPLRDFRAYEQYF. In DNA form, the CDR3 reads TGTGCCAGCCCTCTCAGGGACTTTAGGGCCTACGAGCAGTACTTC.

This clonotype was seen more than once but under ten times. The gene calls are TRBV7-9 and TRBJ2-7; 9 positions match TRBD2. Germline V gives CDR1 SEHNR, CDR2 FQNEAQ (reference sequence). V was pared by 5 bases and J by 3 bases, with 8 bases of the junction left unmatched. The CDR3 length is 15 residues. In DNA, the CDR3 is TGTGCCAGCAGCCGAGCTAGCGGGATAGGCTACGAGCAGTACTTC. It codes for CASSRASGIGYEQYF.

The chain is built from TRBV7-9 and TRBJ1-6; no clear D. Deletions cut 1 base from V and 14 bases from J, with 12 bases between. The CDR3 is 13 residues long. The germline V gene has CDR1 SEHNR and CDR2 FQNEAQ (reference sequence). The CDR3 region is CASSLVEGLTLHF. CDR3 sequence (DNA): TGTGCCAGCAGCTTAGTGGAGGGTTTGACCCTCCACTTT.